These 17 T cell receptor beta chains were all obtained from the same sample, sequenced in a study of T cells in Graves' hyperthyroidism and ophthalmopathy. Amplification of TCR beta CDR3 regions was performed using RNA transcripts as template. The HTBI primer set drove a first-round RT-PCR of the TCR CDR3. One entry per CDR3 protein results from TCRdb running MiXCR on the multiplex PCR reads. The data hold a few hundred thousand distinct CDR3 sequences, with about 18% observed a single time. The sample comprised blood. The source of these receptors is a middle-aged man with Graves' hyperthyroidism.

This clonotype has at least ten counts. The chain links TRBV28 to TRBJ1-5; 8 positions match TRBD1. J was trimmed by 5 bases and V by 6 bases; bases with no gene match: 6. CDR3 length: 14 residues. Germline V CDR1 and CDR2: MDHEN, SYDVKM. CDR3 bases: TGTGCCAGCAGCTCATCAGGGGGCTATCAGCCCCAGCATTTT. Its translation: CASSSSGGYQPQHF.

This chain uses TRBV5-1 with TRBJ2-5, with D maybe TRBD1 (6 bases). Germline V CDR1 and CDR2: SGHRS, YFSETQ. CDR3 size: 16 residues. The V end lost 4 bases, the J end lost 2 bases, and 18 bases lay between the germline ends. CDR3 sequence (DNA): TGCGCCAGCAGCACTTACAGGGCGCCCGAGCAAGAGACCCAGTACTTC. Amino acids: CASSTYRAPEQETQYF.

The rearrangement uses TRBV28 and TRBJ2-1, with 11 bases fitting TRBD2. J gave up 3 bases and V 5 bases, and 9 bases lay outside the gene matches. The CDR3 consists of 17 residues. Per germline, CDR1 MDHEN and CDR2 SYDVKM. The CDR3 coding sequence is TGTGCCAGCAGTGGCGAGACTAGCGGGGACCTCTACAATGAGCAGTTCTTC. Amino acid sequence: CASSGETSGDLYNEQFF.

With respect to this clonotype: This sequence may be a read error, since a much larger clone differs from it by one base. The J gene is TRBJ1-1, the V gene TRBV10-3; D gene ambiguous. This CDR3 comprises 14 residues. The germline V gene encodes CDR1 ENHRY and CDR2 SYGVKD. Here the CDR3 DNA reads TGTGCCATCTCCCCGCCGGGCCTGAACACTGAAGCTTCCTTT. Translated: CAISPPGLNTEASF.

The table lists this clonotype with many counts. The chain carries TRBV7-9 and TRBJ2-2, with 8 bases aligning to TRBD2. Germline V gene data show CDR1 as SEHNR and CDR2 as FQNEAQ (reference sequence). V lost 2 bases, J lost 7 bases, and 3 bases stayed unmatched. The CDR3 extends over 14 amino acids. DNA for the CDR3: TGTGCCAGCAGCTTATTAGCGGGGAACGGGGAGCTGTTTTTT. Amino acids: CASSLLAGNGELFF.

The chain carries TRBV20-1 and TRBJ2-1, with 13 bases identical to TRBD2. The CDR3 runs to 18 residues. V shed 4 bases and J 1 base; nucleotides not matched to a gene: 10. From germline, CDR1 is DFQATT and CDR2 SNEGSKA (reference sequence). CDR3 in DNA: TGCAGTGCTAAACTAGCGGGGGGGAGGAGTGGGTCCTACAATGAGCAGTTCTTC. Translating it yields CSAKLAGGRSGSYNEQFF.

This clonotype was picked up a small number of times. The chain recombines TRBV18 with TRBJ2-5; D remains ambiguous. Germline values: CDR1 KGHSH, CDR2 LQKENI. V lost 5 bases to trimming and J lost 0 bases, with 16 bases between them. This CDR3 contains 16 residues. The CDR3 sequence: CASSWIMQQYQETQYF. CDR3 sequence (DNA): TGTGCCAGCTCATGGATTATGCAACAATACCAAGAGACCCAGTACTTC.

This clonotype was observed many times. This chain connects TRBV20-1 to TRBJ2-3; 8 bases line up with TRBD2. The ends lost 6 bases at V and 4 bases at J; junction bases unmatched: 9. CDR1 is DFQATT, CDR2 SNEGSKA, per germline (reference sequence). The CDR3 is 14 residues long. For the CDR3, the DNA is TGCAGTGCCAACGGGGGGGCCTTGGCAGATACGCAGTATTTT. Translation gives CSANGGALADTQYF.

The sample holds many counts of this clonotype. The chain combines TRBV18 with TRBJ1-4; TRBD1 is a possible D gene (6 bases). In germline, CDR1 is KGHSH, CDR2 LQKENI. V was cut by 5 bases and J by 6 bases, with 10 bases left in between. The CDR3 has 13 residues. DNA for the CDR3: TGTGCCAGCTCAGGCCGGACAGATGAAAAACTGTTTTTT. As protein: CASSGRTDEKLFF.

This clonotype has at least ten counts. The CDR3 protein is CASRGKLNTEAFF. The DNA of the CDR3 is TGCGCCAGCAGGGGGAAACTGAACACTGAAGCTTTCTTT. This chain uses TRBV5-1 with TRBJ1-1; D gene unclear. The CDR3 spans 13 residues. V was cut by 5 bases and J by 0 bases, with 8 bases left in between. CDR1 and CDR2 from the germline V gene are SGHRS and YFSETQ.

V gene TRBV7-2 combines with J gene TRBJ1-1; 7 bases agree with TRBD1. This CDR3 has 15 amino acids. J lost 0 bases, V lost 5 bases, and 6 bases had no gene match. Germline V CDR1 and CDR2: SGHTA, FQGNSA. The CDR3 coding sequence is TGTGCCAGCAGCCTACAGGGGACAATGAACACTGAAGCTTTCTTT. Translated, it gives CASSLQGTMNTEAFF.

This clonotype was seen at least ten times. This chain connects TRBV29-1 to TRBJ2-1; D might be TRBD1 (5 bases). V was shortened by 7 bases and J by 2 bases, with 15 bases between the two germline ends. Germline V gene lookup returns CDR1 SQVTM and CDR2 ANQGSEA. The CDR3 has 14 residues. The CDR3 here is CSGGSRGTYNEQFF. CDR3 bases: TGCAGCGGGGGCTCAAGGGGTACCTACAATGAGCAGTTCTTC.

This clonotype was observed at least ten times. This chain joins TRBV6-1 and TRBJ2-7, with 11 bases matching TRBD2. Germline lookup yields CDR1 MNHNS and CDR2 SASEGT. The trim removed 6 bases at V and 3 bases at J, leaving 7 bases unmatched. The CDR3 is 15 amino acids. CDR3 DNA: TGTGCCAGCAGGAGACTAGCGGGACAAAGCTACGAGCAGTACTTC. Translation: CASRRLAGQSYEQYF.

This clonotype showed up just a few times. This chain joins TRBV20-1 and TRBJ2-3; D gene unclear. CDR1 and CDR2 (germline): DFQATT, SNEGSKA (reference sequence). The CDR3 totals 13 residues. The ends were cut back, 5 bases at V and 1 base at J, with 10 bases in the middle. In DNA, the CDR3 is TGCAGTGCTCCTCACGACGGCACAGATACGCAGTATTTT. Translation gives CSAPHDGTDTQYF.

This clonotype was seen at least ten times. The V and J genes are TRBV28 and TRBJ1-2; a possible D gene is TRBD1 (5 bases). The ends were cut back, 6 bases at V and 2 bases at J, with 13 bases in the middle. Germline values: CDR1 MDHEN, CDR2 SYDVKM. The CDR3 runs 14 residues. Here the CDR3 reads CASSSGLRNYGYTF. The CDR3, as DNA: TGTGCCAGCAGCTCGGGACTTCGAAACTATGGCTACACCTTC.

Ten or more counts support this clonotype. The chain is built from TRBV11-3 and TRBJ2-5; D is ambiguous. Germline assignment: CDR1 SGHNT and CDR2 YENEEA. V was pared by 4 bases and J by 3 bases, with 9 bases between. This CDR3 comprises 13 residues. CDR3 bases: TGTGCCAGCAGCTCCACCCAAGAAGAGACCCAGTACTTC. Protein product: CASSSTQEETQYF.

The table lists this clonotype with many counts. The V and J genes are TRBV6-1 and TRBJ1-4, with D possibly being TRBD1 (5 bases). The CDR3 is 15 residues long. V was cut by 6 bases and J by 6 bases, with 17 bases left in between. From germline, CDR1 is MNHNS and CDR2 SASEGT. The DNA for the CDR3 is TGTGCCAGCAGGGAAACAGGCGCTTTGCATGAAAAACTGTTTTTT. It specifies CASRETGALHEKLFF.